One sample yielded the 4 T cell receptor beta chains listed below, sequenced in a study of low-dose radiotherapy and immunotherapy resistance in tumors. Covering alpha and beta chains, TRAV- and TRBV-specific primers were used for the first-strand cDNA. With a constant-region primer and a V-primer adapter, TCRs were subjected to approximately 18 PCR cycles of amplification. Each CDR3 protein gets one entry after TCRdb re-called the reads with MiXCR. This table has around 10,000 distinct CDR3 sequences, almost 70% appearing once. The receptors stem from a human donor with advanced metastatic prostate, ovarian, gallbladder or colorectal cancer (not recorded which). This table probably holds off-target reads from a library built for another chain.

The chain links TRBV9 to TRBJ2-1; 11 bases match TRBD2. The CDR3 has 18 amino acids. Germline loops: CDR1 SGDLS, CDR2 YYNGEE. Unmatched junction bases numbered 9, after V lost 3 bases and J lost 1 base. CDR3 loop: CASSAPSSSGGSYNEQFF. The CDR3 nucleotides read TGTGCCAGCAGCGCCCCCTCTTCTAGCGGGGGGTCCTACAATGAGCAGTTCTTC. Together with reference TRBV9 and TRBJ2-1, the CDR3 gives the full variable domain: DSGVTQTPKHLITATGQRVTLRCSPRSGDLSVYWYQQSLDQGLQFLIQYYNGEERAKGNILERFSAQQFPDLHSELNLSSLELGDSALYFCASSAPSSSGGSYNEQFFGPGTRLTVL.

This chain uses TRBV27 with TRBJ1-1, with a weak D call TRBD1 (5 bases). The CDR3 is made up of 13 amino acids. Trimming took off 5 bases at V and 10 bases at J, with 17 bases between the two ends. Germline loops: CDR1 MNHEY, CDR2 SMNVEV (reference sequence). In DNA, the CDR3 is TGTGCCAGCAGTCTCCCCGGGGCCCCGGGAGCTTTCTTT. It translates to CASSLPGAPGAFF.

This clonotype was detected a few times. The gene calls are TRBV6-1 and TRBJ2-3, with a weak D call TRBD1 (6 bases). The length of the CDR3 is 14 residues. Germline assignment: CDR1 MNHNS and CDR2 SASEGT. The ends were cut back, 2 bases at V and 7 bases at J, with 13 bases in the middle. CDR3 coding DNA: TGTGCCAGCAGTGAAACACAGGGTGATTATACGCAGTATTTT. Protein: CASSETQGDYTQYF.

The chain is built from TRBV2 and TRBJ2-3; no definite D call. Trimming shortened V by 6 bases and J by 2 bases, and 6 bases separated the two germline ends. Looked up from germline, CDR1 is SNHLY and CDR2 is FYNNEI. CDR3 length: 12 amino acids. CDR3 in DNA: TGTGCCAGCAGAAAGGACACAGATACGCAGTATTTT. Protein: CASRKDTDTQYF.